The rows below give T cell receptor beta chains drawn from one sample of a study of T cell responses to AZD1222 COVID-19 vaccine. Only in-frame clones appear in the TCRdb table, and some are missing; sequencing was by immunoSEQ multiplex PCR. The sample holds roughly 120,000 clones, 89% seen once. Here the sequenced sample was peripheral blood, taken on day 0 of AZD1222 vaccination. All receptors come from an adult in good health. The CDR3 runs from the conserved cysteine through the conserved F or W. A D gene is named only where the DNA matches it firmly. For some rows the clone size is stated as once, few or many, or as a class when expanded; others skip it.

TRBV23-1	-	TRBD2	TRBJ2-3	CASSGTSPDTQYF	TGCGCCAGCAGCGGGACTAGCCCTGATACGCAGTATTTT
TRBV2	-	-	TRBJ1-2	CASSEGAARRGYTF	TGTGCCAGCAGTGAAGGGGCCGCCCGGCGGGGCTACACCTTC
TRBV5-4	-	-	TRBJ1-2	CASSFRGANYGYTF	TGTGCCAGCAGCTTCCGGGGGGCTAACTATGGCTACACCTTC
TRBV19	-	-	TRBJ1-5	CASSIAGNNQPQHF	TGTGCCAGTAGTATAGCCGGAAATAATCAGCCCCAGCATTTT
TRBV5-1	-	TRBD2	TRBJ2-7	CASSGGLAVTSYEQYF	TGCGCCAGCAGCGGGGGACTAGCGGTCACCTCCTACGAGCAGTACTTC
TRBV30	once	-	TRBJ1-1	CAWSVTVNTEAFF	TGTGCCTGGAGTGTGACAGTGAACACTGAAGCTTTCTTT
TRBV7-8	-	-	TRBJ2-5	CASSPPEGGRETQYF	TGTGCCAGCAGCCCCCCGGAGGGGGGAAGAGAGACCCAGTACTTC
TRBV15	-	-	TRBJ1-6	CATSRRTQGSPLHF	TGTGCCACCAGCAGGAGGACCCAAGGCTCACCCCTCCACTTT
TRBV5-6	-	-	TRBJ1-6	CASSWEGVNSPLHF	TGTGCCAGCAGCTGGGAGGGGGTCAATTCACCCCTCCACTTT
TRBV6-5	once	-	TRBJ1-1	CASRAPGFSTEAFF	TGTGCCAGCAGAGCCCCAGGGTTCAGCACTGAAGCTTTCTTT
TRBV25-1	-	-	TRBJ1-1	CASSEWEDNTEAFF	TGTGCCAGCAGCGAGTGGGAGGATAACACTGAAGCTTTCTTT
TRBV2	-	TRBD1	TRBJ1-4	CASSGQGPGEKLFF	TGTGCCAGCAGCGGACAGGGCCCGGGGGAAAAACTGTTTTTT
TRBV19	-	TRBD1	TRBJ1-5	CASSAHRGVSNQPQHF	TGTGCCAGTAGTGCCCACAGGGGAGTAAGCAATCAGCCCCAGCATTTT
TRBV20-1	-	-	TRBJ1-2	CSGQTDSGYTF	TGCAGTGGGCAGACAGACTCTGGCTACACCTTC
TRBV27	-	-	TRBJ2-3	CASTDGDNITPSTDTQYF	TGTGCCAGCACCGACGGGGACAACATAACACCTAGCACAGATACGCAGTATTTT
TRBV5-4	-	-	TRBJ1-6	CASSLSGNYNSPLHF	TGTGCCAGCAGCTTGTCAGGAAACTATAATTCACCCCTCCACTTT
TRBV6-5	-	-	TRBJ2-1	CASSTQAGEQFF	TGTGCCAGCAGTACCCAGGCTGGTGAGCAGTTCTTC
TRBV6-2/TRBV6-3	-	TRBD1	TRBJ2-7	CASSYAQGAYEQYF	TGTGCCAGCAGTTACGCTCAGGGGGCCTACGAGCAGTACTTC
TRBV7-8	-	TRBD2	TRBJ2-1	CASSPAPGRALNEQFF	TGTGCCAGCAGCCCTGCCCCGGGGAGGGCCCTGAATGAGCAGTTCTTC
TRBV29-1	-	TRBD1	TRBJ2-3	CSVESFGTGNTDTQYF	TGCAGCGTTGAATCATTCGGGACAGGGAACACAGATACGCAGTATTTT
TRBV30	few	-	TRBJ2-7	CAWSAGAREQYF	TGTGCCTGGAGTGCTGGGGCGCGGGAGCAGTACTTC
TRBV7-2	-	-	TRBJ2-5	CASSFGGAETQYF	TGTGCCAGCAGCTTTGGAGGGGCAGAGACCCAGTACTTC